This TCR beta chain was recorded in a study of cytomegalovirus exposure and HLA in healthy donors. This PCR relied on a set of 60 Vbeta primers and 13 Jbeta primers. The repertoire was sequenced with immunoSEQ multiplex PCR; TCRdb's copy has only in-frame clones and lacks some. Of about 100,000 clones listed, about 81% were seen once; the top ten hold 2% to 3%. Germline CDR1 reads MRHNA; CDR2 reads SNTAGT. The CDR3 loop spans 14 amino acids. V was cut by 5 bases and J by 3 bases, with 13 bases left in between. The chain carries TRBV6-4 and TRBJ1-2, with a weak D call TRBD1 (5 bases). Sequencing was carried out using PBMCs. The TCR comes from a man in his thirties or forties in good health and CMV-seropositive. Here the CDR3 DNA reads TGTGCCAGCAGTCCTGGGGGAGGGGACTATGGCTACACCTTC. Encoded protein: CASSPGGGDYGYTF.